The 31 T cell receptor beta chains in this list originate from one sample, sequenced in a study of human T cells and chemical hapten exposure. MiXCR was run by TCRdb on the RACE reads, yielding one entry per CDR3 protein. The repertoire consists of under 200,000 distinct CDR3 sequences, with about 15% occurring once and the leading ten covering 1.5% to 2%. Time point given: patch test 1, 2 weeks after DPC sensitization. This sample's treatment: therapeutic diphenylcyclopropenone sensitization with weekly scalp DPC. Sequenced material: whole blood, taken in connection with sensitization to the hapten diphenylcyclopropenone (DPC). The receptors derive from a woman aged 25-40 years with alopecia areata. Some clones in this sample may be carry-over from other donors' samples.

The chain is built from TRBV12-3 or TRBV12-4 and TRBJ1-2, with D unclear. Trimming cost V 2 bases and J 4 bases, with 8 bases left between them. CDR3 length equals 13 residues. The CDR3 DNA reads as TGTGCCAGCAGTTTATCGGTAGTCTATGGCTACACCTTC. This codes for CASSLSVVYGYTF.

The chain employs TRBV5-5 and TRBJ2-5, with TRBD2 identical over 11 bases. V lost 4 bases to trimming and J lost 9 bases; unmatched junction nucleotides: 11. This CDR3 is 15 amino acids long. Germline values: CDR1 SGHKS, CDR2 YYEKEE (reference sequence). As DNA, the CDR3 is TGTGCCAGCAGCGTAGGGACTAGCGGCCAATCGGCCCAGTACTTC. Translation: CASSVGTSGQSAQYF.

This clonotype was seen only a few times. V gene TRBV6-2 or TRBV6-3 combines with J gene TRBJ2-1; D is perhaps TRBD2 (5 bases). V dropped 6 bases and J dropped 6 bases, with 12 bases sitting between them. CDR1 and CDR2 from the germline V gene are MNHEY and SVGEGT. This CDR3 contains 13 residues. CDR3 amino acids: CASSPLGLNEQFF. The CDR3 nucleotides read TGTGCCAGCAGCCCCTTAGGACTCAATGAGCAGTTCTTC.

This clonotype has just a few counts. The genes are TRBV29-1 and TRBJ2-1; the match to TRBD1 covers 8 bases. The CDR3 has 15 residues. The germline V gene has CDR1 SQVTM and CDR2 ANQGSEA. Trimming at V came to 4 bases and at J to 1 base, leaving 6 bases not matched to a gene. This chain's CDR3 is CSVAGTGGSYNEQFF. CDR3 sequence (DNA): TGCAGCGTTGCCGGGACAGGCGGTTCCTACAATGAGCAGTTCTTC.

In this sample, this clonotype turned up a few times. The J gene is TRBJ1-6, the V gene TRBV12-3 or TRBV12-4; TRBD1 matches at 12 bases. Trimming cost V 6 bases and J 5 bases; bases outside gene matches: 2. This CDR3 spans 15 amino acids. The CDR3, as DNA: TGTGCCAGCAGGGGACAGGGGGCCCATAATTCACCCCTCCACTTT. It is translated as CASRGQGAHNSPLHF.

At least ten counts were recorded for this clonotype. The chain joins TRBV7-2 to TRBJ2-2, with D hard to call. The length of the CDR3 is 14 residues. The germline V gene has CDR1 SGHTA and CDR2 FQGNSA. The V and J ends lost 5 bases and 0 bases respectively, with 7 bases between them. DNA for the CDR3: TGTGCCAGCAGCCCCGCGGCGAACACCGGGGAGCTGTTTTTT. Its translation: CASSPAANTGELFF.

In this sample, this clonotype turned up many times. The gene calls are TRBV18 and TRBJ2-7; 12 positions match TRBD2. The length of the CDR3 is 14 residues. CDR1 is KGHSH, CDR2 LQKENI, per germline. Losses at the gene ends were 3 bases for V and 4 bases for J; bases not matched to a gene: 1. CDR3 DNA sequence: TGTGCCAGCTCACCGACTAGCGGGGGATACGAGCAGTACTTC. Residues: CASSPTSGGYEQYF.

Many counts were recorded for this clonotype. The genes are TRBV28 and TRBJ1-2, with D unclear. Germline-derived CDR1 and CDR2 are MDHEN and SYDVKM. The CDR3 has 15 residues. Between the trimmed V and J ends, which lost 4 bases and 0 bases, there was a span of 12 bases. The CDR3 is CASSSSWTANYGYTF. CDR3 bases: TGTGCCAGCAGTTCTTCCTGGACGGCTAACTATGGCTACACCTTC.

The chain has TRBV7-9 and TRBJ2-1; TRBD1 agrees at 8 bases. Trimming at V came to 5 bases and at J to 8 bases, leaving 8 bases not matched to a gene. The length of the CDR3 is 14 residues. Germline assignment: CDR1 SEHNR and CDR2 FQNEAQ (reference sequence). CDR3 DNA: TGTGCCAGCAGCGTCCAGGGGGCGATCGATGAGCAGTTCTTC. Its protein product is CASSVQGAIDEQFF. The entire variable domain, with the rest obtained from reference TRBV7-9 and TRBJ2-1, is as follows: DTGVSQNPRHKITKRGQNVTFRCDPISEHNRLYWYRQTLGQGPEFLTYFQNEAQLEKSRLLSDRFSAERPKGSFSTLEIQRTEQGDSAMYLCASSVQGAIDEQFFGPGTRLTVL.

The rearrangement joins TRBV6-1 to TRBJ2-1; no clear D. There are 12 residues in the CDR3. Trimming removed 2 bases at V and 4 bases at J, with 3 bases between. Germline CDR1 and CDR2: MNHNS and SASEGT. The CDR3 loop reads CASSEFYNEQFF. The CDR3 bases are TGTGCCAGCAGTGAATTTTACAATGAGCAGTTCTTC.

The chain recombines TRBV6-2 or TRBV6-3 with TRBJ1-5; maybe TRBD1 (6 bases). CDR1 and CDR2 (germline): MNHEY, SVGEGT. The CDR3 spans 13 residues. Trimming took off 5 bases at V and 7 bases at J, with 12 bases between the two ends. The CDR3 bases are TGTGCCAGCAGTACCCTAGGACAGCAGCCCCAGCATTTT. This sequence encodes CASSTLGQQPQHF.

The table lists this clonotype with a few counts. The CDR3 coding sequence is TGTGCCAGCAGCCCTTCTGGCCAACGCAGGGAGCAGTACTTC. Translation gives CASSPSGQRREQYF. This chain uses TRBV7-9 with TRBJ2-7; D is ambiguous. V dropped 5 bases and J dropped 7 bases, with 18 bases sitting between them. This CDR3 comprises 14 residues. Germline loops: CDR1 SEHNR, CDR2 FQNEAQ (reference sequence).

This clonotype appeared many times. The CDR3 region is CSAGTSGRNTQYF. The CDR3, as DNA: TGCAGCGCCGGGACTAGCGGGAGAAATACGCAGTATTTT. The chain combines TRBV29-1 with TRBJ2-3; 14 bases are shared with TRBD2. Trimming took 7 bases from V and 7 from J; bases not matched to a gene: 4. The germline CDR1 and CDR2 sequences are SQVTM and ANQGSEA. The CDR3 contains 13 residues.

Turning to this clonotype: Because the CDR3 is missing its conserved closing phenylalanine or tryptophan, this is likely a read error. The chain recombines TRBV2 with TRBJ1-3; perhaps TRBD1 as D (6 bases). Germline V gives CDR1 SNHLY, CDR2 FYNNEI. Trimming removed 2 bases at V and 13 bases at J, with 12 bases between. The CDR3 consists of 12 residues. The CDR3 coding sequence is TGTGCCAGCAGTGAAACGGACAGCACGATATATCTT. Protein sequence: CASSETDSTIYL.

This chain uses TRBV6-5 with TRBJ2-7; a possible D gene is TRBD2 (6 bases). The germline V and J ends were trimmed by 0 bases and 1 base, with 16 bases remaining between them. This CDR3 has 17 amino acids. Germline-derived CDR1 and CDR2 are MNHEY and SVGAGI. The CDR3 region has the DNA TGTGCCAGCAGTTACTCGTGGCGGCCGGGAGCTTCCTACGAGCAGTACTTC. Its protein is CASSYSWRPGASYEQYF.

This clonotype has just a few counts. The rearrangement joins TRBV29-1 to TRBJ1-4, with D maybe TRBD1 (5 bases). Germline CDR1 reads SQVTM; CDR2 reads ANQGSEA. Trimming took 4 bases from V and 6 from J, leaving 9 bases between them. The CDR3 has 12 amino acids. This chain's CDR3 is CSVGRADEKLFF. Written as DNA, the CDR3 is TGCAGCGTTGGCAGGGCGGATGAAAAACTGTTTTTT.

CDR3 nucleotide sequence: TGTGCCAGCAGTTACTCAGGACAGCTCCCAAGGAATGAGCAGTTCTTC. Translating gives CASSYSGQLPRNEQFF. The chain combines TRBV6-5 with TRBJ2-1; tentatively, D is TRBD1 (6 bases). The CDR3 has 16 amino acids. Germline loops: CDR1 MNHEY, CDR2 SVGAGI. Trimming left V 0 bases short and J 7 bases short, with 16 bases between.

J is TRBJ2-1 and V is TRBV6-1; 9 positions match TRBD2. The CDR3 has 13 amino acids. The V gene end was trimmed by 7 bases and the J gene end by 8 bases; junction bases not matched to a gene: 6. Looked up from germline, CDR1 is MNHNS and CDR2 is SASEGT. The CDR3 reads CASTEGGGDEQFF. The DNA for the CDR3 is TGTGCCAGCACGGAAGGCGGGGGGGATGAGCAGTTCTTC.

This clonotype was picked up a small number of times. This sequence joins TRBV30 and TRBJ2-5, with 7 bases fitting TRBD2. The V gene's germline CDR1 is GTSNPN and CDR2 SVGIG (reference sequence). V lost 3 bases, J lost 3 bases, and 1 base stayed unmatched. This CDR3 region has 12 residues. CDR3 amino acids: CAWSLAEETQYF. The CDR3 DNA sequence: TGTGCCTGGAGCCTAGCGGAAGAGACCCAGTACTTC.

This clonotype turned up a few times. In DNA form, the CDR3 reads TGTGCCAGCAGCTTACGCTTAAGGGATTTGGGCAATGAGCAGTTCTTC. This codes for CASSLRLRDLGNEQFF. The chain links TRBV7-6 to TRBJ2-1; D not certain. V was pared by 2 bases and J by 6 bases, with 17 bases between. Per the germline V gene, CDR1 is SGHVS and CDR2 is FNYEAQ. The CDR3 loop spans 16 amino acids.

The chain employs TRBV4-1 and TRBJ1-5; D might be TRBD1 (6 bases). The CDR3 is 15 amino acids. The germline V gene has CDR1 MGHRA and CDR2 YSYEKL. Trimming removed 1 base at V and 7 bases at J, with 14 bases between. The CDR3 spells CASSQADRWEQPQHF. The CDR3 DNA follows: TGCGCCAGCAGCCAAGCGGACAGATGGGAACAGCCCCAGCATTTT.

This clonotype has just a few counts. The rearrangement links TRBV28 to TRBJ2-7; D is undetermined. CDR1 is MDHEN, CDR2 SYDVKM, per germline. The CDR3 consists of 12 residues. Trimming pared 4 bases from V and 6 bases from J, leaving 10 bases between. The CDR3: CASSSMVGEQYF. In nucleotides, the CDR3 is TGTGCCAGCAGTTCCATGGTTGGCGAGCAGTACTTC.

Here the CDR3 DNA reads TGTGCCAGCAGCTTCCGAGGAGGAGAGACCCAGTACTTC. It encodes CASSFRGGETQYF. The chain combines TRBV7-9 with TRBJ2-5, with D possibly TRBD2 on 5 matching bases. V lost 3 bases to trimming and J lost 4 bases, with 9 bases between them. CDR3 length: 13 residues. Germline lookup yields CDR1 SEHNR and CDR2 FQNEAQ (reference sequence).

This clonotype was seen a few times. The V call is TRBV2, the J call TRBJ2-2; maybe TRBD2 (5 bases). There are 14 residues in the CDR3. The V end was cut by 8 bases, the J end by 0 bases, with 10 bases between. Germline V gene lookup returns CDR1 SNHLY and CDR2 FYNNEI. The CDR3 here is CASLTGTNTGELFF. CDR3 in DNA: TGTGCCAGCCTTACGGGAACGAACACCGGGGAGCTGTTTTTT.

The chain joins TRBV20-1 to TRBJ2-7; D is possibly TRBD2 (5 bases). Germline loops: CDR1 DFQATT, CDR2 SNEGSKA (reference sequence). CDR3 size: 13 residues. V dropped 4 bases and J dropped 7 bases, with 17 bases sitting between them. The CDR3 bases are TGCAGTGCTATGGACTTACCTTCTCCTGAGCAGTACTTC. Protein: CSAMDLPSPEQYF.

In DNA, the CDR3 is TGTGCCAGCAGCTTACTCTATGCATCAGATACGCAGTATTTT. Residues: CASSLLYASDTQYF. The J gene is TRBJ2-3, the V gene TRBV7-2; D call uncertain. Germline loops: CDR1 SGHTA, CDR2 FQGNSA. V was shortened by 2 bases and J by 4 bases, with 10 bases between the two germline ends. The CDR3 sequence is 14 residues long.

This clonotype has a count of ten or more. V and J are TRBV28 and TRBJ1-5; D is uncertain. The ends were cut back, 6 bases at V and 6 bases at J, with 12 bases in the middle. This CDR3 contains 13 residues. Germline V gene data show CDR1 as MDHEN and CDR2 as SYDVKM. The CDR3 nucleotides read TGTGCCAGCAGACCGGGGTCCGGTCAGCCCCAGCATTTT. Residues: CASRPGSGQPQHF.

This chain uses TRBV5-1 with TRBJ1-2; TRBD1 agrees at 10 bases. Per germline, CDR1 SGHRS and CDR2 YFSETQ. V gave up 6 bases and J gave up 0 bases; unmatched junction bases: 11. CDR3 size: 17 residues. For the CDR3, the DNA is TGCGCCAGCACCATACCGGGACAGGGGTCAGCTAACTATGGCTACACCTTC. As protein: CASTIPGQGSANYGYTF.

The V call is TRBV12-3 or TRBV12-4, the J call TRBJ2-7, with 8 bases matching TRBD2. The trim removed 6 bases at V and 2 bases at J, leaving 3 bases unmatched. The CDR3 has 13 amino acids. CDR3 protein: CASSRGGPYEQYF. The CDR3 DNA reads as TGTGCCAGCAGCCGCGGGGGGCCCTACGAGCAGTACTTC.

This clonotype was seen a few times. The gene calls are TRBV12-3 or TRBV12-4 and TRBJ2-7; D uncertain. This CDR3 has 14 amino acids. The V end was cut by 0 bases, the J end by 2 bases, with 8 bases between. The CDR3 region is CASSLAEGAYEQYF. The CDR3 DNA follows: TGTGCCAGCAGTTTAGCAGAAGGAGCCTACGAGCAGTACTTC.

In its sample, this clonotype was seen a few times. This rearrangement joins TRBV28 to TRBJ2-7, with D maybe TRBD1 (6 bases). There are 12 residues in the CDR3. The V and J ends lost 6 bases and 4 bases respectively, with 10 bases between them. Looked up from germline, CDR1 is MDHEN and CDR2 is SYDVKM. The CDR3 bases are TGTGCCAGCAGCGCAGGGGATTACGAGCAGTACTTC. Translated, it gives CASSAGDYEQYF. The full variable domain, rest sourced from reference TRBV28 and TRBJ2-7, is DVKVTQSSRYLVKRTGEKVFLECVQDMDHENMFWYRQDPGLGLRLIYFSYDVKMKEKGDIPEGYSVSREKKERFSLILESASTNQTSMYLCASSAGDYEQYFGPGTRLTVT.